This T cell receptor (beta chain) was documented in a study of response to subunit inactivated influenza vaccine. Findings and limits, study-wide: Each seasonal influenza vaccination recruits few new T cells, the authors suggested.

As for this clonotype: Antigen specificity is unknown.

MiXCR was run by TCRdb on the RT-PCR reads, yielding one entry per CDR3 protein. Among 590,000 or so distinct CDR3 sequences, 14% were seen once, and the ten largest hold 6% to 9.5%. The source material was PBMCs from blood, sampled roughly 15 days before vaccination. The sequence came from a man aged 45-65 years who received an inactivated influenza vaccine.

CDR3 sequence reads: CASSQGQDSGQYF. The CDR3 DNA sequence: TGTGCCAGCAGCCAGGGACAGGACTCGGGGCAGTACTTC. V gene TRBV4-2 combines with J gene TRBJ2-4; 8 bases agree with TRBD1. Germline V gene lookup returns CDR1 LGHNA and CDR2 YNFKEQ. Trimming at V came to 3 bases and at J to 13 bases, leaving 8 bases not matched to a gene. The CDR3 totals 13 residues.